The 27 T cell receptor beta chains in this list originate from one sample, sequenced in a study of cytomegalovirus exposure and HLA in healthy donors. The PCR made use of 60 Vbeta and 13 Jbeta primers. The repertoire was sequenced with immunoSEQ multiplex PCR; TCRdb's copy has only in-frame clones and lacks some. Counted here are about 140,000 clones, 78% occurring once; the ten biggest clones make up less than 3%. Sequenced: PBMCs. These TCRs come from a male donor in good health and CMV-seronegative.

This clone is a singleton in its sample. The V gene is TRBV7-9, the J gene TRBJ1-1; the D gene is possibly TRBD1 (5 bases). Germline CDR1 SEHNR, CDR2 FQNEAQ (reference sequence). Trimming left V 5 bases short and J 7 bases short, with 11 bases between. CDR3 length equals 12 residues. CDR3 DNA: TGTGCCAGCAGCATCGGACAACTTGAAGCTTTCTTT. This gives the protein CASSIGQLEAFF. The whole variable domain, filled in from reference TRBV7-9 and TRBJ1-1, reads DTGVSQNPRHKITKRGQNVTFRCDPISEHNRLYWYRQTLGQGPEFLTYFQNEAQLEKSRLLSDRFSAERPKGSFSTLEIQRTEQGDSAMYLCASSIGQLEAFFGQGTRLTVV.

The chain carries TRBV29-1 and TRBJ1-2; 9 bases line up with TRBD1. The CDR3 has 13 residues. Germline V gene lookup returns CDR1 SQVTM and CDR2 ANQGSEA. V lost 4 bases, J lost 4 bases, and 4 bases stayed unmatched. CDR3 nucleotide sequence: TGCAGCGTTGCGGGACAGGGTCGCTATGGCTACACCTTC. Translating it yields CSVAGQGRYGYTF.

This clone occurred a few times. V is TRBV7-8 and J is TRBJ1-1, with D maybe TRBD1 (6 bases). Trimming left V 3 bases short and J 4 bases short, with 12 bases between. CDR1 SGHVS and CDR2 FQNEAQ come from the germline V gene. This CDR3 has 14 amino acids. The CDR3 protein is CASSFSGHVTEAFF. The CDR3 coding sequence is TGTGCCAGCAGCTTTTCGGGACACGTCACTGAAGCTTTCTTT.

This clone was seen a single time. One end of the junction fails to match germline, which may point to a read error. The V gene is TRBV2, the J gene TRBJ1-1; TRBD1 agrees at 8 bases. The length of the CDR3 is 15 residues. In germline, CDR1 is SNHLY, CDR2 FYNNEI. CDR3 in amino acids: CASRLSVAGGTDAFF. In DNA form, the CDR3 reads TGTGCCAGCAGGCTTTCCGTCGCAGGGGGCACTGATGCTTTCTTT.

The CDR3 nucleotides read TGTGCCATCAATCCACTAGCGGGAAGCACAGATACGCAGTATTTT. As protein: CAINPLAGSTDTQYF. The rearrangement joins TRBV10-3 to TRBJ2-3, with 10 bases fitting TRBD2. The CDR3 spans 15 residues. Germline V CDR1 and CDR2: ENHRY, SYGVKD. Germline trimming cut 7 bases from V and 0 bases from J; bases unmatched to any gene: 4.

This rearrangement joins TRBV19 to TRBJ2-2; possibly TRBD1 for D (7 bases). Germline V gene sequence: CDR1 LNHDA, CDR2 SQIVND (reference sequence). The CDR3 is 14 residues long. V lost 8 bases, J lost 7 bases, and 17 bases lay in between. This chain's CDR3 is CASRGTEPSGELFF. In DNA form, the CDR3 reads TGTGCCAGTCGGGGGACAGAGCCCAGCGGGGAGCTGTTTTTT.

The V and J genes are TRBV7-2 and TRBJ2-7; 8 bases agree with TRBD1. CDR3 length equals 14 residues. CDR1 SGHTA and CDR2 FQGNSA come from the germline V gene. With 5 bases clipped from V and 5 bases from J, the junction kept 8 bases outside the gene matches. The CDR3 nucleotides read TGTGCCAGCAGCCCCCGACAGGGGAGCGACGAGCAGTACTTC. It yields the protein CASSPRQGSDEQYF.

This chain joins TRBV18 and TRBJ2-7, with D perhaps matching TRBD1 (5 bases). Germline V gene data show CDR1 as KGHSH and CDR2 as LQKENI. V lost 2 bases to trimming and J lost 3 bases, with 11 bases between them. The CDR3 loop spans 14 amino acids. The CDR3 DNA reads as TGTGCCAGCTCACCAGCAGGGCAGGGCTACGAGCAGTACTTC. Translated, it gives CASSPAGQGYEQYF.

The chain carries TRBV2 and TRBJ2-7, with D perhaps TRBD2 (8 bases). Per the germline V gene, CDR1 is SNHLY and CDR2 is FYNNEI. Trimming left V 10 bases short and J 6 bases short, with 19 bases between. The CDR3 contains 13 residues. The CDR3: CATRGTRSSEQYF. DNA of the CDR3: TGTGCCACCAGGGGGACTAGAAGTTCCGAGCAGTACTTC. Combining the CDR3 with reference TRBV2 and TRBJ2-7 gives the whole variable domain EPEVTQTPSHQVTQMGQEVILRCVPISNHLYFYWYRQILGQKVEFLVSFYNNEISEKSEIFDDQFSVERPDGSNFTLKIRSTKLEDSAMYFCATRGTRSSEQYFGPGTRLTVT.

The rearrangement joins TRBV30 to TRBJ2-7; D gene unclear. V lost 4 bases and J lost 0, with 19 bases in between. Germline V CDR1 and CDR2: GTSNPN, SVGIG (reference sequence). The CDR3 runs 16 residues. CDR3 region: CAWTGTLPIGSYEQYF. The DNA for the CDR3 is TGTGCCTGGACGGGTACTCTCCCGATAGGCTCCTACGAGCAGTACTTC.

The rearrangement joins TRBV9 to TRBJ1-2; D is undetermined. Germline values: CDR1 SGDLS, CDR2 YYNGEE. The CDR3 has 16 amino acids. Trimming stripped 4 bases from V and 1 base from J, with 17 bases between. The CDR3 here is CASSQPAFHGNYGYTF. For the CDR3, the DNA is TGTGCCAGCAGCCAACCCGCGTTCCACGGTAACTATGGCTACACCTTC.

This chain connects TRBV29-1 to TRBJ1-1, with 7 bases aligning to TRBD1. J lost 4 bases, V lost 5 bases, and 7 bases had no gene match. This CDR3 spans 13 amino acids. Germline V gives CDR1 SQVTM, CDR2 ANQGSEA. The CDR3 region has the DNA TGCAGCGTTAGGCCCGCAGGGGGCACTGAAGCTTTCTTT. The encoded protein is CSVRPAGGTEAFF.

This chain connects TRBV11-2 to TRBJ2-1; 14 bases align to TRBD2. CDR3 size: 18 residues. CDR1 and CDR2 from the germline V gene are SGHAT and FQNNGV. V trimming: 4 bases; J trimming: 8 bases; junction bases outside the gene matches: 13. CDR3: CASSSSGTSGSSRDEQFF. The CDR3 coding sequence is TGTGCCAGCAGCTCCTCGGGGACTAGCGGGAGTTCAAGGGATGAGCAGTTCTTC.

This clone has a single count. The CDR3 DNA reads TGCGCCAGCAGCTTGGGGACGACTAGCGGGGGAGAGACCCAGTACTTC. Encoded protein: CASSLGTTSGGETQYF. The chain combines TRBV5-1 with TRBJ2-5, with 12 bases matching TRBD2. The germline V gene encodes CDR1 SGHRS and CDR2 YFSETQ. Trimming at V came to 0 bases and at J to 4 bases, leaving 4 bases not matched to a gene. The CDR3 consists of 16 residues.

In regard to this clone: Germline and junction disagree at one end, which may indicate a read error. The chain uses TRBV4-2 and TRBJ1-1, with D hard to call. Germline CDR1 is LGHNA and CDR2 is YNFKEQ. The CDR3 spans 15 residues. This chain's CDR3 is CSSNWVSEENTEAFF. The DNA of the CDR3 is TGTTCCAGCAATTGGGTTTCGGAGGAGAACACTGAAGCTTTCTTT.

The chain has TRBV5-4 and TRBJ2-7, with 11 nucleotides matching TRBD2. Trimming removed 3 bases from V and 4 bases from J; junction bases left unmatched: 6. CDR3 size: 15 residues. Germline V gene sequence: CDR1 SGHNT, CDR2 YYREEE (reference sequence). The CDR3 protein is CASSSGLAGMYEQYF. In DNA form, the CDR3 reads TGTGCCAGCAGCTCTGGACTAGCGGGCATGTACGAGCAGTACTTC.

The V call is TRBV25-1, the J call TRBJ1-3; D remains unclear. V was pared by 6 bases and J by 2 bases, with 8 bases between. The CDR3 covers 13 residues. The germline V gene encodes CDR1 MGHDK and CDR2 SYGVNS. In DNA, the CDR3 is TGTGCCAGCAGGAGCGGCACTGGAAACACCATATATTTT. It encodes CASRSGTGNTIYF.

The chain links TRBV6-6 to TRBJ1-2; 7 bases are a match to TRBD1. The CDR3 length is 14 residues. Unmatched junction bases numbered 5, after V lost 5 bases and J lost 2 bases. Germline CDR1 and CDR2: MNHNY and SVGAGI (reference sequence). As DNA, the CDR3 is TGTGCCAGCAGTCACGGACAGGCGAACTATGGCTACACCTTC. Residues: CASSHGQANYGYTF.

J is TRBJ1-4 and V is TRBV6-5; D not certain. CDR1 MNHEY and CDR2 SVGAGI come from the germline V gene. CDR3 length: 15 amino acids. V was cut by 0 bases and J by 7 bases, with 12 bases left in between. CDR3 region: CASSYSGGKGEKLFF. The CDR3 DNA is TGTGCCAGCAGTTACTCGGGAGGGAAGGGTGAAAAACTGTTTTTT.

CDR3 in DNA: TGCAGCGTTAAGAGCGGGGTAGAGACCTACGAGCAGTACTTC. It translates to CSVKSGVETYEQYF. The chain uses TRBV29-1 and TRBJ2-7; 7 bases line up with TRBD2. V trimming: 5 bases; J trimming: 2 bases; junction bases outside the gene matches: 9. Germline loops: CDR1 SQVTM, CDR2 ANQGSEA. The CDR3 spans 14 residues.

This clone was counted only a few times. V gene TRBV5-6 combines with J gene TRBJ2-1, with 10 positions matching TRBD2. J was trimmed by 5 bases and V by 0 bases; bases with no gene match: 2. The CDR3 is 15 amino acids. Germline CDR1 and CDR2: SGHDT and YYEEEE. DNA of the CDR3: TGTGCCAGCAGCTTGGACCTAGCGGGAGACAATGAGCAGTTCTTC. Its translation is CASSLDLAGDNEQFF.

The genes are TRBV29-1 and TRBJ2-1, with D tentatively TRBD2 (6 bases). The ends were cut back, 3 bases at V and 3 bases at J, with 18 bases in the middle. Germline V CDR1 and CDR2: SQVTM, ANQGSEA. This CDR3 contains 16 residues. This CDR3 reads CSVERDRPGGYNEQFF. The DNA of the CDR3 is TGCAGCGTTGAGCGGGACCGCCCTGGGGGCTACAATGAGCAGTTCTTC.

The V gene is TRBV6-6, the J gene TRBJ2-5; 11 bases align to TRBD2. The V and J ends lost 9 bases and 2 bases, in that order; junction bases with no gene match: 8. The CDR3 length is 15 residues. Germline CDR1 is MNHNY and CDR2 is SVGAGI (reference sequence). CDR3 coding DNA: TGTGCCAGTGGCGATGTAGCGGGGGGGCAAGAGACCCAGTACTTC. Translation gives CASGDVAGGQETQYF.

Concerning this clone: The junction differs from germline at one of its ends, possibly a read error. This rearrangement joins TRBV7-9 to TRBJ2-7; D unresolved. The CDR3 runs to 12 residues. Per germline, CDR1 SEHNR and CDR2 FQNEAQ (reference sequence). For the CDR3, the DNA is TGTTCCAGCAGCGCCGGCCTCCCGGGGCAGTACTTC. Protein sequence: CSSSAGLPGQYF.

CDR3 region: CASSLPGRATKQYF. Written as DNA, the CDR3 is TGTGCCAGCAGCTTACCGGGGAGAGCAACTAAGCAGTACTTC. The V call is TRBV7-9, the J call TRBJ2-7, with TRBD2 as a possible D gene (5 bases). Germline CDR1 reads SEHNR; CDR2 reads FQNEAQ (reference sequence). This CDR3 contains 14 residues. With 2 bases removed from V and 8 bases from J, the gap between germline ends came to 16 bases. Full variable domain (rest looked up from reference TRBV7-9 and TRBJ2-7): DTGVSQNPRHKITKRGQNVTFRCDPISEHNRLYWYRQTLGQGPEFLTYFQNEAQLEKSRLLSDRFSAERPKGSFSTLEIQRTEQGDSAMYLCASSLPGRATKQYFGPGTRLTVT.

This chain uses TRBV28 with TRBJ2-3; a possible D gene is TRBD2 (6 bases). Germline V gene lookup returns CDR1 MDHEN and CDR2 SYDVKM. The CDR3 has 14 amino acids. V gave up 5 bases and J gave up 3 bases, with 12 bases separating them. The CDR3 is CASSPRDFTDTQYF. CDR3 nucleotide sequence: TGTGCCAGCAGTCCGCGGGACTTTACAGATACGCAGTATTTT.

The sample holds a few counts of this clone. The chain carries TRBV30 and TRBJ1-2; D is undetermined. V lost 7 bases and J lost 4, with 10 bases in between. Germline assignment: CDR1 GTSNPN and CDR2 SVGIG (reference sequence). This CDR3 contains 11 residues. CDR3 amino acids: CASLRSYGYTF. The CDR3 DNA reads as TGTGCCTCCCTTCGGAGCTATGGCTACACCTTC.